These 7 T cell receptor beta chains share one sample of origin, sequenced in a study of T cells in women clearing cervical HPV infection. Data came from immunoSEQ multiplex PCR; TCRdb stores just in-frame clones and leaves some out. This sample carries around 31,000 clones, with approximately 8.4% going to the ten biggest clones. The sequenced sample consisted of blood buffy coat. The receptors shown here come from a woman between 18 and 75 years old with a cervical HPV16 infection that either progressed to CIN3+ or cleared (not recorded which).

Remarks on this clone: The CDR3 extends 3 residues past the end of the read, so its final part is completed from the germline J gene. The chain has TRBV19 and TRBJ2-7; D may be TRBD2 (5 bases). From germline, CDR1 is LNHDA and CDR2 SQIVND (reference sequence). V shed 5 bases and J shed 1 base, with 15 bases lying between them. This CDR3 contains 15 residues. The CDR3: CASSPRGSASYEQYF. The part of the CDR3 DNA that was read is TGTGCCAGTAGTCCCCGGGGTAGCGCGTCCTACGAG.

Concerning this clone itself: The read halts 3 residues ahead of the CDR3 end, with the missing end drawn from the germline J gene. This chain connects TRBV10-3 to TRBJ2-3; 15 bases map to TRBD2. The CDR3 is 14 amino acids. Germline V gene data show CDR1 as ENHRY and CDR2 as SYGVKD. The part of the CDR3 DNA that was read is TGTGCCACAGGACTAGCGGGAGGGGAAGAGACG. The encoded protein is CATGLAGGEET. From start to end, the CDR3 is CATGLAGGEETQYF.

Notes on this clone: Read coverage stops 3 residues before the CDR3 terminus; the germline J gene supplies the remainder. The chain joins TRBV19 to TRBJ1-1; D might be TRBD1 (5 bases). CDR3 size: 14 residues. Trimming took 5 bases from V and 0 from J, leaving 10 bases between them. Germline-derived CDR1 and CDR2 are LNHDA and SQIVND (reference sequence). CDR3 loop: CASSPTAMNTEAFF. The sequenced part of the CDR3 DNA is TGTGCCAGTAGTCCGACAGCTATGAACACTGAA.

Points on this clone: The read is 3 residues too short to cover the CDR3 end, so that end is filled in from the germline J gene. The chain links TRBV20-1 to TRBJ2-3; D might be TRBD2 (5 bases). The CDR3 sequence is 14 residues long. V lost 1 base to trimming and J lost 2 bases, with 10 bases between them. The germline V gene has CDR1 DFQATT and CDR2 SNEGSKA (reference sequence). The CDR3 region is CSARAEDFTDTQYF. The part of the CDR3 DNA that was read is TGCAGTGCTAGAGCCGAGGACTTCACAGATACG.

As for this clone: The sequence runs out 3 residues before the end of the CDR3; the remainder is reconstructed from the germline J gene. The gene calls are TRBV18 and TRBJ1-2; D unclear. The germline gives CDR1 KGHSH, CDR2 LQKENI. CDR3 length: 14 amino acids. CDR3 loop: CASSPENGVNDYTF. The DNA read from the CDR3 is TGTGCCAGCTCACCAGAGAACGGGGTCAATGAC.

Note on this clone: The read halts 3 residues ahead of the CDR3 end, with the missing end drawn from the germline J gene. The chain carries TRBV19 and TRBJ1-1; D might be TRBD1 (5 bases). The V end was cut by 6 bases, the J end by 1 base, with 21 bases between. The CDR3 runs 17 residues. Germline V gene data show CDR1 as LNHDA and CDR2 as SQIVND (reference sequence). CDR3 DNA, as far as it was read: TGTGCCAGTAGAGATTTGGGGGGAAGTAAAACGAACACTGAA. It yields the protein CASRDLGGSKTNTE. The whole CDR3 protein reads CASRDLGGSKTNTEAFF.

Considering frequency, this clone is medium-sized (0.01 to 0.1%). The read ends 3 residues early relative to the CDR3; the germline J gene fills the gap. The chain is built from TRBV20-1 and TRBJ2-3; 7 bases map to TRBD1. The CDR3 consists of 14 residues. CDR1 and CDR2 (germline): DFQATT, SNEGSKA (reference sequence). The part of the CDR3 DNA that was read is TGCAGTGCTAGGGGGGACAGCGAACAAGAGACG. This encodes CSARGDSEQET. The whole CDR3 region reads CSARGDSEQETQYF.